The rows below give T cell receptor beta chains drawn from one sample of a study of blood T cell repertoires in COVID-19. TCRdb's copy holds only in-frame clones and misses some; the assay was immunoSEQ multiplex PCR. The sample has about 170,000 clones; roughly 80% are singletons. Sequencing input: PBMCs or T cells enriched from blood (not recorded which). The receptor set was obtained from a woman in her forties or fifties who had recovered from COVID-19. Each CDR3 is given with its conserved first and last residue. The order of the fields is J gene, V gene, CDR3 length, D gene, clone size, CDR3 DNA, CDR3 protein. The D gene is left open where the match is weak. Some rows mark clone size as missing; the rest say once, few, many or name a class of expanded clone.

j_call: TRBJ2-3; v_call: TRBV18; cdr3_length: 16; d_call: TRBD1; clone_size: .; cdr3_nt: TGTGCCAGCTCACCACAGGGTCAGGGGGTCACAGATACGCAGTATTTT; cdr3_aa: CASSPQGQGVTDTQYF
j_call: TRBJ2-3; v_call: TRBV3-1/TRBV3-2; cdr3_length: 14; d_call: .; clone_size: .; cdr3_nt: TGTGCCAGCAGCCAAGAGCCAGGGGACGATACGCAGTATTTT; cdr3_aa: CASSQEPGDDTQYF
j_call: TRBJ1-1; v_call: TRBV10-1; cdr3_length: 12; d_call: .; clone_size: .; cdr3_nt: TGCGCCAGCAGTGACTTGAACACTGAAGCTTTCTTT; cdr3_aa: CASSDLNTEAFF
j_call: TRBJ1-3; v_call: TRBV11-3; cdr3_length: 14; d_call: .; clone_size: .; cdr3_nt: TGTGCCAGCAGCTTAGGGCTCACTGGAAACACCATATATTTT; cdr3_aa: CASSLGLTGNTIYF
j_call: TRBJ2-3; v_call: TRBV7-2; cdr3_length: 15; d_call: TRBD2; clone_size: once; cdr3_nt: TGTGCCAGCAGCTTAGTAGCGGGAGGGTTAGATACGCAGTATTTT; cdr3_aa: CASSLVAGGLDTQYF
j_call: TRBJ1-1; v_call: TRBV30; cdr3_length: 13; d_call: .; clone_size: .; cdr3_nt: TGTGCCTGGAGTTACAGGTCGAACACTGAAGCTTTCTTT; cdr3_aa: CAWSYRSNTEAFF
j_call: TRBJ2-1; v_call: TRBV6-2/TRBV6-3; cdr3_length: 11; d_call: .; clone_size: .; cdr3_nt: TGTGCCAGCAGTTTCGGGGGAGAGCAGTTCTTC; cdr3_aa: CASSFGGEQFF
j_call: TRBJ1-4; v_call: TRBV7-2; cdr3_length: 13; d_call: TRBD1; clone_size: once; cdr3_nt: TGTGCCAGCAGAAGGACAGGGGGGGAAAAACTGTTTTTT; cdr3_aa: CASRRTGGEKLFF
j_call: TRBJ1-5; v_call: TRBV19; cdr3_length: 15; d_call: TRBD1; clone_size: .; cdr3_nt: TGTGCCAGTAGTACCTGGGGACAGGGCAACCAGCCCCAGCATTTT; cdr3_aa: CASSTWGQGNQPQHF
j_call: TRBJ1-2; v_call: TRBV29-1; cdr3_length: 14; d_call: TRBD1; clone_size: .; cdr3_nt: TGCAGCGGTGGACAGGGGGCAGCTAACTATGGCTACACCTTC; cdr3_aa: CSGGQGAANYGYTF
j_call: TRBJ2-3; v_call: TRBV7-2; cdr3_length: 16; d_call: TRBD2; clone_size: .; cdr3_nt: TGTGCCAGCAGCTTTAGCCCCAGCGGGGGTGGAGATACGCAGTATTTT; cdr3_aa: CASSFSPSGGGDTQYF
j_call: TRBJ1-3; v_call: TRBV10-3; cdr3_length: 17; d_call: TRBD1; clone_size: .; cdr3_nt: TGTGCCACCAGGGGACAGGGCGCCCAGCGGTCTGGAAACACCATATATTTT; cdr3_aa: CATRGQGAQRSGNTIYF
j_call: TRBJ1-6; v_call: TRBV20-1; cdr3_length: 11; d_call: .; clone_size: .; cdr3_nt: TGCAGTGCTAGAGCGTCTTCACCCCTCCACTTT; cdr3_aa: CSARASSPLHF
j_call: TRBJ1-2; v_call: TRBV10-3; cdr3_length: 13; d_call: .; clone_size: .; cdr3_nt: TGTGCCATCAGTGAGTACCAGGGCTATGGCTACACCTTC; cdr3_aa: CAISEYQGYGYTF
j_call: TRBJ2-6; v_call: TRBV2; cdr3_length: 14; d_call: .; clone_size: .; cdr3_nt: TGTGCCGGCGGACGGGGCTCTGGGGCCAACGTCCTGACTTTC; cdr3_aa: CAGGRGSGANVLTF
j_call: TRBJ2-5; v_call: TRBV7-2; cdr3_length: 15; d_call: .; clone_size: .; cdr3_nt: TGTGCCAGCAGCTTAGTGGGTAGCGGCCAAGAGACCCAGTACTTC; cdr3_aa: CASSLVGSGQETQYF
j_call: TRBJ2-3; v_call: TRBV7-2; cdr3_length: 15; d_call: TRBD1; clone_size: .; cdr3_nt: TGTGCCAGCAGCCGTGGCCAGGGGGCTACAGATACGCAGTATTTT; cdr3_aa: CASSRGQGATDTQYF
j_call: TRBJ1-3; v_call: TRBV28; cdr3_length: 15; d_call: TRBD1; clone_size: once; cdr3_nt: TGTGCCAGCAGTTCCCCGTCAGGGGGCAAGGACACCATATATTTT; cdr3_aa: CASSSPSGGKDTIYF
j_call: TRBJ1-6; v_call: TRBV7-9; cdr3_length: 13; d_call: .; clone_size: .; cdr3_nt: TGTGCCAGCAGCTTGAGGGAAAATTCACCCCTCCACTTT; cdr3_aa: CASSLRENSPLHF
j_call: TRBJ2-1; v_call: TRBV7-8; cdr3_length: 15; d_call: TRBD1; clone_size: .; cdr3_nt: TGTGCCAGCAGCCCTTACGGGACAGGAAACAATGAGCAGTTCTTC; cdr3_aa: CASSPYGTGNNEQFF
j_call: TRBJ1-2; v_call: TRBV5-4; cdr3_length: 13; d_call: .; clone_size: .; cdr3_nt: TGTGCCAGCAGCTTGAGTCAGGGTCGCGGCTACACCTTC; cdr3_aa: CASSLSQGRGYTF
j_call: TRBJ1-5; v_call: TRBV28; cdr3_length: 16; d_call: .; clone_size: .; cdr3_nt: TGTGCCAGCAGTTTTACAGCCTTCTATAGCAATCAGCCCCAGCATTTT; cdr3_aa: CASSFTAFYSNQPQHF
j_call: TRBJ1-3; v_call: TRBV11-3; cdr3_length: 15; d_call: .; clone_size: .; cdr3_nt: TGTGCCAGCAGCCCGCCAGCCGGGACTGGAAACACCATATATTTT; cdr3_aa: CASSPPAGTGNTIYF
j_call: TRBJ2-5; v_call: TRBV11-2; cdr3_length: 14; d_call: .; clone_size: .; cdr3_nt: TGTGCCAGCAGAACCCCGGCGGGCGGGGAGACCCAGTACTTC; cdr3_aa: CASRTPAGGETQYF
j_call: TRBJ2-4; v_call: TRBV18; cdr3_length: 15; d_call: .; clone_size: few; cdr3_nt: TGTGCCAGCTCACCACCGGACTCCCCGGGGAGCATTCAGTACTTC; cdr3_aa: CASSPPDSPGSIQYF
j_call: TRBJ1-5; v_call: TRBV27; cdr3_length: 15; d_call: .; clone_size: .; cdr3_nt: TGTGCCAGCAGTTTAGAAGGGGCTCAGGGCCAGCCCCAGCATTTT; cdr3_aa: CASSLEGAQGQPQHF
j_call: TRBJ1-5; v_call: TRBV27; cdr3_length: 16; d_call: TRBD1; clone_size: .; cdr3_nt: TGTGCCAGCAGTCGAATGGACAGGGGGCAGGGGCAGCCCCAGCATTTT; cdr3_aa: CASSRMDRGQGQPQHF
j_call: TRBJ2-2; v_call: TRBV14; cdr3_length: 17; d_call: .; clone_size: once; cdr3_nt: TGTGCCAGCAGCCAAGATCGACTGCAGGGTAGGGCCGGGGAGCTGTTTTTT; cdr3_aa: CASSQDRLQGRAGELFF
j_call: TRBJ1-1; v_call: TRBV2; cdr3_length: 13; d_call: .; clone_size: few; cdr3_nt: TGTGCCAGCGAAAAGAATTGGGCCACTGAAGCTTTCTTT; cdr3_aa: CASEKNWATEAFF
j_call: TRBJ2-2; v_call: TRBV6-5; cdr3_length: 12; d_call: .; clone_size: few; cdr3_nt: TGTGCCAGCAGTCCGCCGGGTGGGGAGCTGTTTTTT; cdr3_aa: CASSPPGGELFF
j_call: TRBJ1-2; v_call: TRBV29-1; cdr3_length: 12; d_call: TRBD1; clone_size: .; cdr3_nt: TGCAGCGTGGCAGGACAGGTGGATGGCTACACCTTC; cdr3_aa: CSVAGQVDGYTF
j_call: TRBJ1-1; v_call: TRBV19; cdr3_length: 15; d_call: .; clone_size: .; cdr3_nt: TGTGCCAGTAGTATTTTGTCCGGTAGCAACACTGAAGCTTTCTTT; cdr3_aa: CASSILSGSNTEAFF
j_call: TRBJ1-2; v_call: TRBV7-9; cdr3_length: 15; d_call: .; clone_size: .; cdr3_nt: TGTGCCAGCAGCTTAGACGTCAGGCTAAACTATGGCTACACCTTC; cdr3_aa: CASSLDVRLNYGYTF
j_call: TRBJ2-1; v_call: TRBV18; cdr3_length: 13; d_call: .; clone_size: .; cdr3_nt: TGTGCCAGCTCACCCCGACAGACCCATGAGCAGTTCTTC; cdr3_aa: CASSPRQTHEQFF
j_call: TRBJ2-5; v_call: TRBV6-5; cdr3_length: 15; d_call: .; clone_size: .; cdr3_nt: TGTGCCAGCAGGCTCTGGGGTAGCGGACAAGAGACCCAGTACTTC; cdr3_aa: CASRLWGSGQETQYF
j_call: TRBJ2-6; v_call: TRBV19; cdr3_length: 13; d_call: .; clone_size: .; cdr3_nt: TGTGCCAGTAGTACTTCTGGGGCCAACGTCCTGACTTTC; cdr3_aa: CASSTSGANVLTF